The present entry profiles one T cell receptor (beta chain) with its context. This sample is drawn from a study of blood T cell repertoires in COVID-19. Using immunoSEQ multiplex PCR, the repertoire was profiled, and TCRdb retains in-frame clones only, with some absent. The repertoire has about 81,000 clones, 86% of them found once; the top ten carry under 30%. The sequenced sample was peripheral blood. This TCR derives from a human donor in a cohort sampled during active COVID-19.

The CDR3 DNA is TGCGCCAGCAGCCAAGACTCAGACGGGAATTCACCCCTCCACTTT. Its protein is CASSQDSDGNSPLHF. This chain connects TRBV4-3 to TRBJ1-6, with D uncertain. Germline V gene sequence: CDR1 LGHNA, CDR2 YSLEER. The V end lost 0 bases, the J end lost 7 bases, and 10 bases lay between the germline ends. This CDR3 has 15 amino acids.